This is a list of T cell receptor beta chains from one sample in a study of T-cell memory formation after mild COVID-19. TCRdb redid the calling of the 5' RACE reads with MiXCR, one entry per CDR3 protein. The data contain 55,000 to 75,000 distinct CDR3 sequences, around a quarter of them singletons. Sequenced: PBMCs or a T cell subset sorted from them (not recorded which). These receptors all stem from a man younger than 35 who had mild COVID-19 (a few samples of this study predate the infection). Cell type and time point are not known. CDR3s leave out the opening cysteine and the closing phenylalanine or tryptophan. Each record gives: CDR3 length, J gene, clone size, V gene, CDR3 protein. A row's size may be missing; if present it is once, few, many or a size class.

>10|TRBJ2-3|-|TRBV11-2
ASSWEGDTQY
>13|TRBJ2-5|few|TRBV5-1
ASSSRGAVQETQY
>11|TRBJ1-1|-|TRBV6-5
ASRLTGKTEAF
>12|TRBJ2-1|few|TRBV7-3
ASSLSPGWDHQF
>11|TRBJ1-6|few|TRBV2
ASSVGGLHPLH
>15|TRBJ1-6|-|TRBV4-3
ASSQVPGTDFNSPLH
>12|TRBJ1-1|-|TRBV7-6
ASSLTGENTEAF
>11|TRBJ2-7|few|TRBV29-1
SVGTLDRYEQY
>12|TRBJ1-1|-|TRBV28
ASSLRLLNTEAF
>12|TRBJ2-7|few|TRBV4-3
ASSPDFLLGEQY
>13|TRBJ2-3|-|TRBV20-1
SAQTGVTSTDTQY
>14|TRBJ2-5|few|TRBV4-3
ASSQDAAGLQETQY
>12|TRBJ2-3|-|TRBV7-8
ASSLGVGSDTQY
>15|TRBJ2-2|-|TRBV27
ASSSTGLAYTTGELF
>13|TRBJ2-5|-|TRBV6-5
ASRPGTGPLETQY
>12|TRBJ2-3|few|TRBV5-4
ASSLVSGGDTQY
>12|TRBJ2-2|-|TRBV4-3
ASSPYRNTGELF
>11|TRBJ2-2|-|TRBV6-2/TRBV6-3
ASKQRGNGELF